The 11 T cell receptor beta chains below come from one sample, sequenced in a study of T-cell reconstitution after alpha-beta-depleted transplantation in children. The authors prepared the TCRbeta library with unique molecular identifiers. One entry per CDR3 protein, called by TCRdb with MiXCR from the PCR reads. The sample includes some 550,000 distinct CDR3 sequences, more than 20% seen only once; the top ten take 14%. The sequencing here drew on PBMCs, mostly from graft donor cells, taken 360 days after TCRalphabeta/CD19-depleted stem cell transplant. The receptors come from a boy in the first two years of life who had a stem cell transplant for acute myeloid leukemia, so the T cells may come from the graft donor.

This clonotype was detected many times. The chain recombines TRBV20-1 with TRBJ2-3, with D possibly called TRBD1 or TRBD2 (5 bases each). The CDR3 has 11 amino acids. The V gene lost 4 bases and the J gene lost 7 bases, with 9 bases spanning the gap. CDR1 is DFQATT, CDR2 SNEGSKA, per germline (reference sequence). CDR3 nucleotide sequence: TGCAGTGCTAAAGGGGAGCATACGCAGTATTTT. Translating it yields CSAKGEHTQYF.

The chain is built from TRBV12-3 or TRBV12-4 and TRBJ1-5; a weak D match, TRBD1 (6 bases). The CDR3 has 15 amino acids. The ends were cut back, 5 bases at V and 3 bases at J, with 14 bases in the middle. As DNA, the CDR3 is TGTGCCAGCAGTGCCCACAGGGATCTCAATCAGCCCCAGCATTTT. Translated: CASSAHRDLNQPQHF.

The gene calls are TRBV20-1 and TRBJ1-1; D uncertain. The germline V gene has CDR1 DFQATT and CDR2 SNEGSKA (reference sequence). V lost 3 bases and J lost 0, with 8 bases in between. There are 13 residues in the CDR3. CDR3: CSASPELNTEAFF. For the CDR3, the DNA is TGCAGTGCTAGCCCGGAATTGAACACTGAAGCTTTCTTT.

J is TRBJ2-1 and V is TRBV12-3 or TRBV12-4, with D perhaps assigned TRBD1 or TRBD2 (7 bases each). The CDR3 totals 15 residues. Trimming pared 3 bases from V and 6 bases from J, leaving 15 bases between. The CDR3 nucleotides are TGTGCCAGCAGTTTTGGTACAGGGGAGGGCAATGAGCAGTTCTTC. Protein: CASSFGTGEGNEQFF.

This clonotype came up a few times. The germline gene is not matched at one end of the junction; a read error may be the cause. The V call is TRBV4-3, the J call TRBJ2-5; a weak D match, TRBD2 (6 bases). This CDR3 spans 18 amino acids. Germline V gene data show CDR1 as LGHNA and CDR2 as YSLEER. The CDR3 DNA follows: TGCGCCAGCAGACAAGATGTCCGGCTAGCGCCAAGCCAAGAGACCCAGTACTTC. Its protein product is CASRQDVRLAPSQETQYF.

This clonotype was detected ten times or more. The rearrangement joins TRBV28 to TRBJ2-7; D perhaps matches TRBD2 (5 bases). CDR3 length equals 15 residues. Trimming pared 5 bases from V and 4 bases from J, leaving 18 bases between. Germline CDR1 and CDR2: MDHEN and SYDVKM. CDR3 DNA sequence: TGTGCCAGCAGTAATCGCCCCTCGCGGGCTTACGAGCAGTACGTC. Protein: CASSNRPSRAYEQYV.

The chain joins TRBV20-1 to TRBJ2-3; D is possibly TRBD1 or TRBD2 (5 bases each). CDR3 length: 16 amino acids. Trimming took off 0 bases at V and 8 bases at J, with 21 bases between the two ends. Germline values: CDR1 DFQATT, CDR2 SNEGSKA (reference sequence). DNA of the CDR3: TGCAGTGCTAGAGATCGGCAGGGTATGGGGACCTTTACGCAGTATTTT. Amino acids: CSARDRQGMGTFTQYF.

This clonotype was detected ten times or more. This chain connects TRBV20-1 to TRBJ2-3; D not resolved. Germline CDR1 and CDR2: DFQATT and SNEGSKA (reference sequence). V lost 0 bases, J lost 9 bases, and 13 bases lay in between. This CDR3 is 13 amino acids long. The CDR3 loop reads CSARDPSAATQYF. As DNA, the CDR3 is TGCAGTGCTAGAGACCCTTCGGCGGCCACGCAGTATTTT.

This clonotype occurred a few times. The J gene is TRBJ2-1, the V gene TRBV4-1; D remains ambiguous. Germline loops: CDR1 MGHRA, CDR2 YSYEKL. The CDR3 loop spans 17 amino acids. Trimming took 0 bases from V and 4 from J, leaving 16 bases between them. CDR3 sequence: CASSQDDGTKLYNEQFF. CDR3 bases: TGCGCCAGCAGCCAAGATGACGGCACTAAGCTTTACAATGAGCAGTTCTTC.

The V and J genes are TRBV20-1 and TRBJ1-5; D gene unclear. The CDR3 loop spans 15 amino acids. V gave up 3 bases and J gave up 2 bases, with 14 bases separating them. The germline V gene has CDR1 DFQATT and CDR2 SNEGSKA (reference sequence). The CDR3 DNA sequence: TGCAGTGCTAGCAGTGGGGTAAGGGGCAATCAGCCCCAGCATTTT. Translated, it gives CSASSGVRGNQPQHF.

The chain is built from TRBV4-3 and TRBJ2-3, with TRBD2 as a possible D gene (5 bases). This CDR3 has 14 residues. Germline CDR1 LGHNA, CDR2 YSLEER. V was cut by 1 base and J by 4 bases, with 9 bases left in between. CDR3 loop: CASSQVGGPDTQYF. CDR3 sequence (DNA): TGCGCCAGCAGCCAAGTGGGCGGGCCAGATACGCAGTATTTT.